This is a list of T cell receptor beta chains from one sample in a study of cytomegalovirus exposure and HLA in healthy donors. Measured with immunoSEQ multiplex PCR; TCRdb has only the in-frame clones, and not every one. The sample comprises 80,000 to 100,000 clones, about 81% of which are singletons, and approximately 1.3% rests with the top ten. Material for sequencing was PBMCs. The receptor set was obtained from a man aged 35 to 55 in good health and CMV-seronegative. Both conserved end residues are part of each CDR3. The D gene is left open where the match is weak. For some rows the clone size is stated as once, few or many, or as a class when expanded; others skip it.

d_call	v_call	j_call	clone_size	cdr3_aa	cdr3_nt
-	TRBV5-6	TRBJ1-3	-	CASSPGPSGNTIYF	TGTGCCAGCAGCCCTGGCCCCTCTGGAAACACCATATATTTT
TRBD2	TRBV5-1	TRBJ2-7	-	CASSLSGGPYEQYF	TGCGCCAGCAGCTTGAGCGGGGGGCCCTACGAGCAGTACTTC
TRBD1	TRBV6-5	TRBJ2-7	-	CASSYSTGGSYEQYF	TGTGCCAGCAGTTACTCGACAGGGGGCTCCTACGAGCAGTACTTC
TRBD2	TRBV6-4	TRBJ2-1	few	CASSPGTIYQDEQFF	TGTGCCAGCAGTCCCGGGACTATCTATCAAGATGAGCAGTTCTTC
-	TRBV7-8	TRBJ2-2	-	CASSLAAGGSAGELFF	TGTGCCAGCAGCTTAGCGGCAGGGGGGTCCGCCGGGGAGCTGTTTTTT
-	TRBV15	TRBJ2-3	-	CATSRDPTSTDTQYF	TGTGCCACCAGCAGAGACCCGACTAGCACAGATACGCAGTATTTT
-	TRBV7-2	TRBJ2-1	-	CASSLDNEQFF	TGTGCCAGCAGCCTCGACAATGAGCAGTTCTTC
-	TRBV12-5	TRBJ2-7	-	CASGFVNEQYF	TGTGCTAGTGGTTTTGTAAACGAGCAGTACTTC
-	TRBV6-5	TRBJ1-2	-	CASSYRGQHYGYTF	TGTGCCAGCAGTTACCGTGGACAGCACTATGGCTACACCTTC
TRBD2	TRBV28	TRBJ2-5	-	CASATGLAGGRLQETQYF	TGTGCCAGCGCAACGGGACTAGCGGGGGGACGACTCCAAGAGACCCAGTACTTC
-	TRBV6-1	TRBJ1-1	-	CATSSLLNTEAFF	TGTGCCACCAGCTCCTTATTGAACACTGAAGCTTTCTTT
-	TRBV7-2	TRBJ1-4	-	CASSAGGATNEKLFF	TGTGCCAGCAGCGCTGGGGGGGCAACTAATGAAAAACTGTTTTTT
TRBD1	TRBV5-1	TRBJ2-3	-	CASSRTGHTDTQYF	TGCGCCAGCAGCCGGACAGGGCACACAGATACGCAGTATTTT
-	TRBV5-4	TRBJ2-5	once	CASSLAGLQETQYF	TGTGCCAGCAGCTTGGCCGGGTTGCAAGAGACCCAGTACTTC
TRBD1	TRBV6-6	TRBJ2-7	once	CASSSRDRGSYEQYF	TGTGCCAGCAGTTCCCGGGACAGGGGCTCCTACGAGCAGTACTTC
TRBD1	TRBV5-4	TRBJ1-2	-	CASSSDRDYGYTF	TGTGCCAGCAGTTCCGACAGGGACTATGGCTACACCTTC
-	TRBV27	TRBJ1-6	-	CASSLSGRDSPLHF	TGTGCCAGCAGTTTATCAGGGAGGGATTCACCCCTCCACTTT
TRBD2	TRBV5-1	TRBJ2-3	-	CASSLLAADTQYF	TGCGCCAGCAGCTTACTAGCGGCAGATACGCAGTATTTT
-	TRBV6-4	TRBJ2-3	-	CASRQSGSDTQYF	TGTGCCAGCAGGCAGTCAGGTTCAGATACGCAGTATTTT
-	TRBV5-1	TRBJ2-6	-	CASSPDPSSGANVLTF	TGCGCCAGCAGCCCCGACCCTAGCTCTGGGGCCAACGTCCTGACTTTC
TRBD1	TRBV6-9	TRBJ2-2	-	CASSSTSGTGRTGELFF	TGTGCCAGCAGTTCAACCTCCGGGACAGGGCGCACCGGGGAGCTGTTTTTT
-	TRBV11-2	TRBJ2-4	-	CASSLGPTGSQNIQYF	TGTGCCAGCAGCTTAGGACCGACAGGTTCTCAAAACATTCAGTACTTC
-	TRBV5-6	TRBJ2-5	-	CASSLGAGQETQYF	TGTGCCAGCAGCTTGGGTGCAGGGCAAGAGACCCAGTACTTC
-	TRBV2	TRBJ1-1	-	CASSEQIPPGEAFF	TGTGCCAGCAGCGAACAGATCCCCCCGGGGGAAGCTTTCTTT
TRBD1	TRBV9	TRBJ2-5	-	CASSPGTGGGGVTQYF	TGTGCCAGCAGCCCGGGGACAGGGGGCGGGGGTGTGACCCAGTACTTC
-	TRBV7-3	TRBJ1-6	-	CASSLRPRTINSPLHF	TGTGCCAGCAGCTTACGCCCCAGGACAATTAATTCACCCCTCCACTTT
TRBD2	TRBV28	TRBJ2-7	-	CASSPTAGGPYEQYF	TGTGCCAGCAGTCCCACCGCGGGGGGGCCCTACGAGCAGTACTTC
-	TRBV27	TRBJ1-1	-	CASRRVTQNTEAFF	TGTGCCAGTCGGAGGGTCACCCAGAACACTGAAGCTTTCTTT
-	TRBV7-9	TRBJ1-1	-	CASSLTGLEAFF	TGTGCCAGCAGCCTCACAGGGCTTGAAGCTTTCTTT
TRBD2	TRBV11-2	TRBJ2-2	-	CASSFLAGNGELFF	TGTGCCAGCAGCTTCCTAGCGGGGAACGGGGAGCTGTTTTTT
TRBD1	TRBV5-1	TRBJ1-4	-	CASSPGQGGSTNEKLFF	TGCGCCAGCAGCCCGGGACAGGGGGGGTCAACTAATGAAAAACTGTTTTTT
-	TRBV6-1	TRBJ1-5	-	CASRVISNQPQHF	TGTGCCTCCAGGGTGATTAGCAATCAGCCCCAGCATTTT
TRBD2	TRBV18	TRBJ2-5	once	CASSPPAGGRETQYF	TGTGCCAGCTCACCACCGGCGGGGGGGCGAGAGACCCAGTACTTC
TRBD1	TRBV7-2	TRBJ1-1	-	CASSLVTGGRTEAFF	TGTGCCAGCAGCTTAGTGACAGGGGGCCGAACTGAAGCTTTCTTT
TRBD2	TRBV5-4	TRBJ2-5	-	CASSSPRVGGVETQYF	TGTGCCAGCAGCTCCCCGAGGGTCGGGGGGGTGGAGACCCAGTACTTC
-	TRBV29-1	TRBJ2-5	-	CSVDLNRLQETQYF	TGCAGCGTTGATCTAAACAGATTACAAGAGACCCAGTACTTC
-	TRBV5-1	TRBJ2-2	once	CASSLAGLLNTGELFF	TGCGCCAGCAGCCTCGCTGGACTTCTGAACACCGGGGAGCTGTTTTTT
-	TRBV28	TRBJ1-4	-	CASSSVATNEKLFF	TGTGCCAGCAGTTCGGTCGCAACTAATGAAAAACTGTTTTTT
TRBD2	TRBV4-3	TRBJ2-2	-	CASSHSARGKAGELFF	TGCGCCAGCAGCCACAGTGCGCGGGGGAAGGCCGGGGAGCTGTTTTTT
-	TRBV15	TRBJ1-2	-	CATSRDVAGYTF	TGTGCCACCAGCAGAGATGTGGCTGGCTACACCTTC
-	TRBV28	TRBJ2-5	-	CASSTSKYEQYF	-
-	TRBV5-1	TRBJ2-5	-	CASSSGARETQYF	TGCGCCAGCAGCTCCGGAGCGCGGGAGACCCAGTACTTC
-	TRBV29-1	TRBJ2-1	once	CSVELSSYNEQFF	TGCAGCGTTGAGCTGAGCTCCTACAATGAGCAGTTCTTC
-	TRBV6-5	TRBJ2-3	-	CASSLRDINTDTQYF	TGTGCCAGCAGTCTACGGGACATAAACACAGATACGCAGTATTTT
-	TRBV6-1	TRBJ1-6	-	CASMRLEALHF	TGTGCCAGCATGCGACTAGAGGCCCTCCACTTT
-	TRBV6-5	TRBJ2-2	once	CASSSVPGGRTGELFF	TGTGCCAGCAGTTCTGTCCCAGGGGGGCGGACCGGGGAGCTGTTTTTT
TRBD2	TRBV5-1	TRBJ2-1	-	CASMRLAGGVYNEQFF	TGCGCCAGCATGAGACTAGCGGGGGGTGTCTACAATGAGCAGTTCTTC
-	TRBV5-1	TRBJ1-3	-	CASSLAAARASGNTIYF	TGCGCCAGCAGCTTGGCGGCAGCGCGCGCCTCTGGAAACACCATATATTTT
TRBD2	TRBV10-3	TRBJ2-3	-	CAISYGTSGTDTQYF	TGTGCCATCAGTTACGGGACTAGCGGCACAGATACGCAGTATTTT
TRBD1	TRBV2	TRBJ1-2	-	CASRLAGTGFLRYGYTF	TGTGCCAGCAGGCTGGCCGGGACAGGGTTTCTTCGGTATGGCTACACCTTC
-	TRBV19	TRBJ1-2	-	CASSIPSYYGYTF	TGTGCCAGTAGTATCCCCTCCTACTATGGCTACACCTTC
TRBD2	TRBV4-1	TRBJ2-5	-	CASSDSSGGETQYF	TGCGCCAGCAGCGACTCTAGCGGGGGAGAGACCCAGTACTTC
-	TRBV6-6	TRBJ1-1	-	CASSYRSRVGGTEAFF	TGTGCCAGCAGTTACCGGTCAAGGGTAGGGGGCACTGAAGCTTTCTTT
-	TRBV5-4	TRBJ2-2	-	CASSLSGVHGELFF	TGTGCCAGCAGCTTGTCAGGGGTGCACGGGGAGCTGTTTTTT